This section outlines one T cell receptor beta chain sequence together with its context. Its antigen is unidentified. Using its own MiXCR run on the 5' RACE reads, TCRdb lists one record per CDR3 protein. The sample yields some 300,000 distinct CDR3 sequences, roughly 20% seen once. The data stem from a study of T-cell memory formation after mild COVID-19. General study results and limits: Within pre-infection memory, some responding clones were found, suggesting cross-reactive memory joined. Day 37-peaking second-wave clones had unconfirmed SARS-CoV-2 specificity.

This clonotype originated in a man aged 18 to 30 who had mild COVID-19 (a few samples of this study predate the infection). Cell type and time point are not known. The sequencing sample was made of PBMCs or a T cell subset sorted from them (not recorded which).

The CDR3 is CASSQDGGGRFQETQYF. CDR3 in DNA: TGCGCCAGCAGCCAAGATGGCGGGGGGCGCTTCCAAGAGACCCAGTACTTC. V gene TRBV4-3 combines with J gene TRBJ2-5; 8 bases map to TRBD2. The CDR3 length is 17 residues. V lost 0 bases to trimming and J lost 1 base; unmatched junction nucleotides: 7. The germline gives CDR1 LGHNA, CDR2 YSLEER.